These T cell receptor beta chains were read from a single sample in a study of blood T cell repertoires in COVID-19. Sequenced by immunoSEQ multiplex PCR; TCRdb stores in-frame clones only, minus some. The data show approximately 280,000 clones, around nine tenths seen once. The sequenced sample consisted of PBMCs or T cells enriched from blood (not recorded which). Receptors were obtained from a woman under 30 who had recovered from COVID-19. Each CDR3 is given with its conserved first and last residue. The D gene is left open where the match is weak. Clone size appears in some rows only: once, few, many, or a class for an expanded clone.

TRBD1 | TRBJ1-1 | . | TRBV5-1 | CASSFTGDSTEAFF | TGCGCCAGCAGCTTCACAGGGGACTCCACTGAAGCTTTCTTT
. | TRBJ1-4 | . | TRBV28 | CASSSHGGAAEKLFF | TGTGCCAGCAGCTCCCACGGGGGGGCGGCGGAAAAACTGTTTTTT
TRBD2 | TRBJ2-1 | . | TRBV7-9 | CASSLKGRGEVNEQFF | TGTGCCAGCAGCTTAAAGGGGCGGGGGGAGGTCAATGAGCAGTTCTTC
TRBD1 | TRBJ1-1 | . | TRBV30 | CAWSPPVYGTGNMNTEAFF | TGTGCCTGGAGTCCTCCGGTATATGGGACAGGGAACATGAACACTGAAGCTTTCTTT
TRBD1 | TRBJ2-2 | . | TRBV24-1 | CATSDPPGTGGFGNTGELFF | TGTGCCACCAGTGATCCCCCCGGGACAGGGGGCTTTGGGAACACCGGGGAGCTGTTTTTT
. | TRBJ2-7 | once | TRBV9 | CASSVGSGQSYEQYF | TGTGCCAGCAGCGTAGGTAGCGGTCAATCCTACGAGCAGTACTTC
TRBD1 | TRBJ1-1 | . | TRBV10-3 | CAIKPGAQGTGGRTEAFF | TGTGCCATCAAACCGGGGGCCCAGGGAACAGGGGGCAGGACTGAAGCTTTCTTT
. | TRBJ2-1 | . | TRBV4-1 | CASSQGPGYNEQFF | TGCGCCAGCAGCCAGGGGCCGGGTTACAATGAGCAGTTCTTC
. | TRBJ2-7 | . | TRBV2 | CASSEGLTYEQYF | TGTGCCAGCAGTGAAGGACTAACCTACGAGCAGTACTTC
. | TRBJ1-2 | . | TRBV2 | CASRGGGYTF | TGTGCCAGTAGGGGAGGTGGCTACACCTTC
. | TRBJ2-7 | . | TRBV19 | CASSNRAYEQYF | TGTGCCAGTAGTAACAGGGCGTACGAGCAGTACTTC
. | TRBJ1-1 | few | TRBV28 | CASRGARGINTEAFF | TGTGCCAGCAGAGGGGCGCGGGGTATTAACACTGAAGCTTTCTTT
TRBD1 | TRBJ2-7 | . | TRBV5-1 | CASSLGGTGFLNEQYF | TGCGCCAGCAGCTTGGGGGGGACAGGGTTTCTGAACGAGCAGTACTTC
TRBD1 | TRBJ2-7 | few | TRBV7-9 | CASSTQQGVYEQYF | TGTGCCAGCAGCACTCAACAGGGGGTCTACGAGCAGTACTTC
. | TRBJ2-5 | . | TRBV28 | CASSLWLVGVGGETQYF | TGTGCCAGCAGTTTATGGTTGGTAGGGGTCGGTGGAGAGACCCAGTACTTC
TRBD1 | TRBJ1-4 | . | TRBV5-1 | CASSSDRGATNEKLFF | TGCGCCAGCAGCTCTGACAGGGGCGCAACTAATGAAAAACTGTTTTTT
TRBD2 | TRBJ2-1 | . | TRBV28 | CASSLLSTSGTMAREFF | TGTGCCAGCAGTTTACTCTCGACTAGCGGGACGATGGCGAGGGAGTTCTTC
. | TRBJ2-7 | . | TRBV9 | CASSVAEREGVQYF | TGTGCCAGCAGCGTAGCTGAACGGGAAGGAGTGCAGTACTTC
. | TRBJ1-3 | . | TRBV7-2 | CASSLATSGAGNTIYF | TGTGCCAGCAGCTTAGCTACTTCGGGTGCGGGAAACACCATATATTTT
TRBD1 | TRBJ1-2 | . | TRBV14 | CASSQHHRGTNGYTF | TGTGCCAGCAGCCAACATCACAGGGGAACGAATGGCTACACCTTC
. | TRBJ2-5 | . | TRBV11-2 | CASSPSAGPQYF | TGTGCCAGCAGCCCCAGTGCAGGGCCCCAGTACTTC
. | TRBJ2-7 | . | TRBV9 | CASSSPGYPYEQYF | TGTGCCAGCAGTTCTCCGGGATACCCCTACGAGCAGTACTTC
TRBD2 | TRBJ2-1 | . | TRBV4-2 | CASSPGTTSYNEQFF | TGTGCCAGCAGCCCCGGGACTACCTCCTACAATGAGCAGTTCTTC
TRBD2 | TRBJ2-7 | few | TRBV9 | CASSPLAGGPYEQYF | TGTGCCAGCAGCCCTCTAGCGGGAGGCCCCTACGAGCAGTACTTC
TRBD1 | TRBJ1-6 | . | TRBV23-1 | CASSRRQGGPSPLHF | TGCGCCAGCAGTCGCCGACAGGGCGGCCCTTCACCCCTCCACTTT
. | TRBJ1-6 | . | TRBV6-5 | CASTEGQLGSPLHF | TGTGCCAGCACCGAGGGACAATTGGGATCACCCCTCCACTTT
TRBD1 | TRBJ1-2 | . | TRBV5-1 | CASSLSGTVNYGYTF | TGCGCCAGCAGCTTATCTGGGACAGTTAACTATGGCTACACCTTC
TRBD2 | TRBJ2-5 | . | TRBV7-9 | CASTTGLAIETQYF | TGTGCCAGCACGACGGGACTAGCGATCGAGACCCAGTACTTC
TRBD1 | TRBJ1-2 | . | TRBV19 | CASSIAGTGNYGYTF | TGTGCCAGTAGTATAGCCGGGACAGGGAACTATGGCTACACCTTC
TRBD1 | TRBJ2-7 | . | TRBV5-4 | CASSLDRGQTYEQYF | TGTGCCAGCAGCCTGGACAGGGGCCAAACCTACGAGCAGTACTTC
TRBD1 | TRBJ2-7 | . | TRBV15 | CATSSDGQGYEQYF | TGTGCCACCAGCAGTGACGGACAGGGCTACGAGCAGTACTTC
. | TRBJ2-1 | . | TRBV2 | CASSAPNEQFF | TGTGCCAGCAGTGCTCCGAATGAGCAGTTCTTC
TRBD2 | TRBJ2-5 | many | TRBV3-1/TRBV3-2 | CASSQVSGDQETQYF | TGTGCCAGCAGCCAGGTTAGCGGGGATCAAGAGACCCAGTACTTC
. | TRBJ2-2 | . | TRBV6-5 | CASKPLENTGELFF | TGTGCCAGCAAGCCCCTCGAGAACACCGGGGAGCTGTTTTTT
TRBD1 | TRBJ1-2 | once | TRBV5-8 | CASSRDSDYGYTF | TGTGCCAGCAGTCGGGACAGCGACTATGGCTACACCTTC
. | TRBJ1-5 | many | TRBV21-1 | CASSNWRLRQNQPQHF | TGTGCCAGCAGCAATTGGAGACTACGGCAGAATCAGCCCCAGCATTTT
. | TRBJ1-2 | . | TRBV2 | CASSERYQGGYGYTF | TGTGCCAGCAGTGAGCGGTACCAGGGAGGCTATGGCTACACCTTC
. | TRBJ1-4 | . | TRBV18 | CASSPMYGRGEKLFF | TGTGCCAGCTCCCCCATGTATGGGAGGGGTGAAAAACTGTTTTTT
TRBD2 | TRBJ2-1 | few | TRBV27 | CASSLSRTSGGYNEQFF | TGTGCCAGCAGTTTATCCCGAACTAGCGGGGGTTACAATGAGCAGTTCTTC
. | TRBJ1-4 | . | TRBV12-3/TRBV12-4 | CASSSTANEKLFF | TGTGCCAGCAGTTCAACAGCTAATGAAAAACTGTTTTTT
. | TRBJ2-5 | once | TRBV3-1/TRBV3-2 | CASSPRGRETQYF | TGTGCCAGCAGCCCGCGAGGTAGGGAGACCCAGTACTTC
TRBD2 | TRBJ2-5 | . | TRBV3-1/TRBV3-2 | CASRIAGYQETQYF | TGTGCCAGCAGAATAGCGGGGTACCAAGAGACCCAGTACTTC
. | TRBJ1-5 | . | TRBV6-1 | CASSDKGPARGSGQPQHF | TGTGCCAGCAGTGACAAGGGACCCGCGCGGGGGTCGGGTCAGCCCCAGCATTTT
TRBD2 | TRBJ2-1 | . | TRBV5-5 | CASSFGTSEQFF | TGTGCCAGCAGCTTCGGGACTAGTGAGCAGTTCTTC
TRBD2 | TRBJ2-1 | . | TRBV5-1 | CASSRDGLAGEKQFF | TGCGCCAGCAGCCGGGACGGACTAGCGGGAGAGAAGCAGTTCTTC
. | TRBJ2-7 | . | TRBV23-1 | CASSLNRVSLLGQYF | TGCGCCAGCAGTCTCAACAGGGTTTCTCTATTAGGGCAGTACTTC
. | TRBJ2-3 | . | TRBV10-3 | CAIWAGFTDTQYF | TGTGCCATCTGGGCGGGTTTCACAGATACGCAGTATTTT
. | TRBJ2-1 | . | TRBV5-1 | CASSYPRDSHRNEQFF | TGCGCCAGCAGCTACCCGCGGGACTCGCATCGCAATGAGCAGTTCTTC
. | TRBJ1-2 | once | TRBV18 | CASSRTREGGYTF | TGTGCCAGCTCGCGGACAAGGGAGGGAGGCTACACCTTC
TRBD2 | TRBJ2-7 | . | TRBV11-2 | CASSGTSGSYEQYF | TGTGCCAGCAGCGGGACTAGCGGGAGCTACGAGCAGTACTTC
TRBD1 | TRBJ1-6 | . | TRBV6-2/TRBV6-3 | CASSYEDRAKDNSPLHF | TGTGCCAGCAGTTACGAGGACAGGGCAAAGGATAATTCACCCCTCCACTTT
. | TRBJ2-3 | . | TRBV7-6 | CASSRQGEEDTQYF | TGTGCCAGCAGCCGGCAGGGGGAGGAAGATACGCAGTATTTT
. | TRBJ2-4 | once | TRBV6-5 | CASSYTYLAKNIQYF | TGTGCCAGCAGTTACACGTACTTAGCCAAAAACATTCAGTACTTC
TRBD2 | TRBJ2-2 | many | TRBV10-2 | CASTWSGMGGELFF | TGCGCCAGCACCTGGAGCGGGATGGGCGGGGAGCTGTTTTTT
TRBD1 | TRBJ1-6 | . | TRBV19 | CAVQGQGDSPLHF | TGTGCCGTGCAAGGACAGGGGGATTCACCCCTCCACTTT
TRBD1 | TRBJ1-1 | . | TRBV6-1 | CASSERSYRGAFF | TGTGCCAGCAGTGAAAGGTCGTACAGGGGAGCTTTCTTT
. | TRBJ1-2 | . | TRBV19 | CAIAYGPGYGYTF | TGTGCCATCGCCTATGGGCCAGGGTATGGCTACACCTTC
. | TRBJ1-3 | once | TRBV27 | CASSLSGLSGNTIYF | TGTGCCAGCAGTTTATCGGGCCTCTCTGGAAACACCATATATTTT
TRBD2 | TRBJ2-1 | . | TRBV19 | CASSIGTSGIRNEQFF | TGTGCCAGTAGTATAGGGACTAGCGGGATTCGGAATGAGCAGTTCTTC
. | TRBJ1-3 | . | TRBV5-4 | CASSLDLVSSGNTIYF | TGTGCCAGCAGCTTGGATCTGGTGAGCTCTGGAAACACCATATATTTT